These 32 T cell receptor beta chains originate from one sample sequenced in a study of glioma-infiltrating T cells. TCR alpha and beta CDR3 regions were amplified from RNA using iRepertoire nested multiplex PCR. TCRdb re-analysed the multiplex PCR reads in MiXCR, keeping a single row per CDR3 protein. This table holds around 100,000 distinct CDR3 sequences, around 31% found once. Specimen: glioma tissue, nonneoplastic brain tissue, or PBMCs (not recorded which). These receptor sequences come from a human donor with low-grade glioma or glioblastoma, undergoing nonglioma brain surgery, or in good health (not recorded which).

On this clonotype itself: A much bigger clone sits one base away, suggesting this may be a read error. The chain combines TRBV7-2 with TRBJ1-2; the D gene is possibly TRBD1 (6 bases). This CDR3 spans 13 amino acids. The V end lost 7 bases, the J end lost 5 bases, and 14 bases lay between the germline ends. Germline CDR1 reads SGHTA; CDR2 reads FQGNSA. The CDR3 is CASILDSRYGYTF. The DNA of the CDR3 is TGTGCCAGCATCTTGGACAGCAGATATGGCTACACCTTC.

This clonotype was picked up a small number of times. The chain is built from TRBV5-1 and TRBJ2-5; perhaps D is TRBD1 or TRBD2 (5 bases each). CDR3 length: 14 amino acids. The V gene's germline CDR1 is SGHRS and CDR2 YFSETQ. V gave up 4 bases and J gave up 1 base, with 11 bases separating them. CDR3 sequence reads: CASSGGRIQETQYF. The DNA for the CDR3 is TGCGCCAGCAGCGGGGGACGGATCCAAGAGACCCAGTACTTC.

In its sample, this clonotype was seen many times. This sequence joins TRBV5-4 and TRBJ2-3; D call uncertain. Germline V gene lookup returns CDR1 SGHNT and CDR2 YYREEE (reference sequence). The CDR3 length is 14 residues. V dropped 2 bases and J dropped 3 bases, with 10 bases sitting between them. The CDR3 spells CASSLGGTTDTQYF. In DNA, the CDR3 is TGTGCCAGCAGCTTAGGTGGAACTACAGATACGCAGTATTTT.

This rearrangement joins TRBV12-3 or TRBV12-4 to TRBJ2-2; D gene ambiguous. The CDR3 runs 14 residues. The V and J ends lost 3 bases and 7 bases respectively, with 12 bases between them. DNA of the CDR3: TGTGCCAGCAGTTTTAGTAAGTCAGGCGGGGAGCTGTTTTTT. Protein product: CASSFSKSGGELFF.

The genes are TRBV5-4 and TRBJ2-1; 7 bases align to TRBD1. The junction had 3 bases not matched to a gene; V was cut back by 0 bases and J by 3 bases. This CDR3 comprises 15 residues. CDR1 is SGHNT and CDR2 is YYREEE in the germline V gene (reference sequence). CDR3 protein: CASSLGQGSYNEQFF. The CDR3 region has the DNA TGTGCCAGCAGCTTGGGACAGGGCAGCTACAATGAGCAGTTCTTC.

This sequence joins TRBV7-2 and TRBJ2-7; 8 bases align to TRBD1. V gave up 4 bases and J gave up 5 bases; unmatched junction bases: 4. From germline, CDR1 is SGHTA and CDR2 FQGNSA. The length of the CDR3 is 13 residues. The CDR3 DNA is TGTGCCAGCAGCTCTGACAGGGGAGACGAGCAGTACTTC. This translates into CASSSDRGDEQYF.

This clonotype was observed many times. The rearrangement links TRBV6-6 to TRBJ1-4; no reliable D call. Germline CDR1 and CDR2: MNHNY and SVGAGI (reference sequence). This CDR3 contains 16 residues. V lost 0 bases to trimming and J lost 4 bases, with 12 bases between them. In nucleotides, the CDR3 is TGTGCCAGCAGTTACTCGTCGGCGGGATTTAATGAAAAACTGTTTTTT. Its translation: CASSYSSAGFNEKLFF.

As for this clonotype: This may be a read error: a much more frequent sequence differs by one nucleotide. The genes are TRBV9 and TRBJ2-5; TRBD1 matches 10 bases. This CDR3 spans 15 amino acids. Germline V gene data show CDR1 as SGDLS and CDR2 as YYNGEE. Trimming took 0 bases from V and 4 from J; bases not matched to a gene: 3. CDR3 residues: CASSVEGQGRETQYF. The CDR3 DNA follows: TGTGCCAGCAGCGTAGAGGGACAGGGGAGAGAGACCCAGTACTTC.

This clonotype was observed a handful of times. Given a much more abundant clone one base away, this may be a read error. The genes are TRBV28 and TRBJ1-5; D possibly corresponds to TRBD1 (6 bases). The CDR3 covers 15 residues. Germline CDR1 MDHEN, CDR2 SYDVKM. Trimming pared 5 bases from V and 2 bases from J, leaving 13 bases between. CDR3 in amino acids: CASSPGAKGNQPQHF. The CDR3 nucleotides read TGTGCCAGCAGTCCAGGGGCTAAAGGCAATCAGCCCCAGCATTTT.

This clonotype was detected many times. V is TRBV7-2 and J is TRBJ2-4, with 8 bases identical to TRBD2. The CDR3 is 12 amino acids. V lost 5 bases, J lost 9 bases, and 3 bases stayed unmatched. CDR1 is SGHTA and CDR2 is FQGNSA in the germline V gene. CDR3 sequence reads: CASSLGGGIQYF. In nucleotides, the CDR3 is TGTGCCAGCAGCCTCGGGGGGGGCATTCAGTACTTC.

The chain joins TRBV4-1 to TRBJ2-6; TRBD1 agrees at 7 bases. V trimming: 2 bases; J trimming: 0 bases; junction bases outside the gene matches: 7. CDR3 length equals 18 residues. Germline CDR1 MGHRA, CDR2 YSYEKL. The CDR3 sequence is CASSQRTGYSSGANVLTF. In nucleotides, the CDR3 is TGCGCCAGCAGCCAAAGGACAGGCTACAGCTCTGGGGCCAACGTCCTGACTTTC.

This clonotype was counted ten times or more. The DNA of the CDR3 is TGCAGTGCTAGGAAAGGACAGGACGCCTACGAGCAGTACTTC. This codes for CSARKGQDAYEQYF. The rearrangement uses TRBV20-1 and TRBJ2-7, with 7 bases fitting TRBD1. The CDR3 length is 14 residues. Trimming cost V 3 bases and J 2 bases; bases outside gene matches: 7. The germline V gene encodes CDR1 DFQATT and CDR2 SNEGSKA (reference sequence).

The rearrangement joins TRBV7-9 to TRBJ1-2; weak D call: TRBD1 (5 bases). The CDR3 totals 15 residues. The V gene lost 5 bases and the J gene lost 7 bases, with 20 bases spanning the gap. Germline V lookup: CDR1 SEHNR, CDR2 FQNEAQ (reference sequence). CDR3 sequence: CASSVSGAQCGGYTF. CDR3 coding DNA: TGTGCCAGCAGCGTATCCGGGGCTCAATGCGGTGGCTACACCTTC.

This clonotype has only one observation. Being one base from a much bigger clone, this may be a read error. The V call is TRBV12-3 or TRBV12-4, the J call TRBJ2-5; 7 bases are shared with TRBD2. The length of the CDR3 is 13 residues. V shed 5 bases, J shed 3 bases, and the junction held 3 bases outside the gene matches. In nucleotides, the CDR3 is TGTGCCAGCAGTCCCCGGGAGGAAGAGACCCAGTACTTC. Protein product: CASSPREEETQYF.

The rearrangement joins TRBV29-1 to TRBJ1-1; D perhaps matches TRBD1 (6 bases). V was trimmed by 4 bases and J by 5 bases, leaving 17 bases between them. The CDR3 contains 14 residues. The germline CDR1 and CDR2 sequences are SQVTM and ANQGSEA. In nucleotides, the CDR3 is TGCAGCGTTGCCGCTGGGGGCGCCTCGACTGAAGCTTTCTTT. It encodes CSVAAGGASTEAFF.

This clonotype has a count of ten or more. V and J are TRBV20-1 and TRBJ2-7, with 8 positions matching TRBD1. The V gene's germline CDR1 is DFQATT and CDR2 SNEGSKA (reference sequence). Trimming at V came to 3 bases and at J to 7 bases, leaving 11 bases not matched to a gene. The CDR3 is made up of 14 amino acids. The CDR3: CSASSRTGSREQYF. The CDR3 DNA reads TGCAGTGCTAGCTCTCGGACAGGGTCGAGAGAGCAGTACTTC.

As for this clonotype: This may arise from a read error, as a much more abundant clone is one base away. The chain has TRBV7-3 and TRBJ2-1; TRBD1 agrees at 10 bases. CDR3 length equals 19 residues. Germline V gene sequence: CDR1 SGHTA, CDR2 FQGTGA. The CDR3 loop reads CASSYIRDRGVRGDNEEFF. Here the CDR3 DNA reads TGTGCCAGCAGCTACATCCGGGACAGGGGTGTCCGGGGGGACAATGAGGAGTTCTTC.

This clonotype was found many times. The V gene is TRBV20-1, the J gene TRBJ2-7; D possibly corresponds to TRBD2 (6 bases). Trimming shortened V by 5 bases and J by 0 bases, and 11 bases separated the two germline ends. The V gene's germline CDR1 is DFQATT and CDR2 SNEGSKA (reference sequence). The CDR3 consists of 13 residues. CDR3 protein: CSAGGWGSYEQYF. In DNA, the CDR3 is TGCAGTGCTGGGGGGTGGGGCTCCTACGAGCAGTACTTC.

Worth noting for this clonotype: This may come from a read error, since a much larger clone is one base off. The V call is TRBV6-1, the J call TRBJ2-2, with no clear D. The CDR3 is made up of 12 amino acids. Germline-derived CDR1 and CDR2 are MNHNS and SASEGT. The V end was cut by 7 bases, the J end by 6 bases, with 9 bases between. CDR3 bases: TGTGCCAGCATTAAGGATGCCGGGGAGCTGTTTTTT. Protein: CASIKDAGELFF.

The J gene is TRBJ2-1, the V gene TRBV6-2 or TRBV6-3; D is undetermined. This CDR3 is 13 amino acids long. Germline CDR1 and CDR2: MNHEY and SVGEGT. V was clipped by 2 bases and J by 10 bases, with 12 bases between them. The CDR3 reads CASSYTRTGEQFF. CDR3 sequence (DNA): TGTGCCAGCAGTTACACAAGAACTGGCGAGCAGTTCTTC.

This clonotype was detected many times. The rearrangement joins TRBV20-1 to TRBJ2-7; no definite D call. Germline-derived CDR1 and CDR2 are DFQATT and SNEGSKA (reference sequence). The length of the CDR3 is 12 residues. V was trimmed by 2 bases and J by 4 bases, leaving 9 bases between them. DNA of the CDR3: TGCAGTGCTAGAAAGAGCGCGTACGAGCAGTACTTC. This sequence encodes CSARKSAYEQYF.

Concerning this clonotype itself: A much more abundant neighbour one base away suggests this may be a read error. CDR3 in amino acids: CASHPGSANEQYF. CDR3 DNA sequence: TGCGCCAGCCACCCAGGGAGCGCCAATGAGCAGTACTTC. The chain joins TRBV5-1 to TRBJ2-7, with D perhaps assigned TRBD1 or TRBD2 (5 bases each). The length of the CDR3 is 13 residues. The germline V gene has CDR1 SGHRS and CDR2 YFSETQ. Between the trimmed V and J ends, which lost 7 bases and 7 bases, there was a span of 18 bases.

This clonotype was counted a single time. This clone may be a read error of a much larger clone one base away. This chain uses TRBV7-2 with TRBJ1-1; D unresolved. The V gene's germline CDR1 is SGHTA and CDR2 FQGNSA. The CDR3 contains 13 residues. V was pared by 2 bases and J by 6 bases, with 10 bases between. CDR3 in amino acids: CASSLMKSSEAFF. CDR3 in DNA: TGTGCCAGCAGCTTAATGAAGTCCTCTGAAGCTTTCTTT.

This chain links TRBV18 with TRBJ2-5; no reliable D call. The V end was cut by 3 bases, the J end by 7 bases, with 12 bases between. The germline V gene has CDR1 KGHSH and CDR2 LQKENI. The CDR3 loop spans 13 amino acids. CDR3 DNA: TGTGCCAGCTCACCTGACCCTCGCGGGACCCAGTACTTC. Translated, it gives CASSPDPRGTQYF.

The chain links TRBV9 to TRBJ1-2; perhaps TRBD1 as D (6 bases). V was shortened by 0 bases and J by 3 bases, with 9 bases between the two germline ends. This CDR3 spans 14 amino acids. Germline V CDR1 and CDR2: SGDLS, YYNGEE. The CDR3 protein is CASSVDAGDYGYTF. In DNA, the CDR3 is TGTGCCAGCAGCGTAGACGCAGGGGACTATGGCTACACCTTC.

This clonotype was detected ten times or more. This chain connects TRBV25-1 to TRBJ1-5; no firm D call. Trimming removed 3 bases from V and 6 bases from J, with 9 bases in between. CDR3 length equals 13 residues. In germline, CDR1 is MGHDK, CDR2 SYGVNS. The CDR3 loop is CASSETGRQPQHF. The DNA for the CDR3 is TGTGCCAGCAGTGAGACGGGTCGTCAGCCCCAGCATTTT.

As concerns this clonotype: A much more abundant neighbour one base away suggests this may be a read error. The CDR3 DNA is TGTGCCAGCAGTTACCACACGGGCGAGCAGTACTTC. Translating it yields CASSYHTGEQYF. The rearrangement uses TRBV6-6 and TRBJ2-7; no reliable D call. This CDR3 region has 12 residues. Between the trimmed V and J ends, which lost 2 bases and 6 bases, there was a span of 8 bases. CDR1 is MNHNY, CDR2 SVGAGI, per germline (reference sequence).

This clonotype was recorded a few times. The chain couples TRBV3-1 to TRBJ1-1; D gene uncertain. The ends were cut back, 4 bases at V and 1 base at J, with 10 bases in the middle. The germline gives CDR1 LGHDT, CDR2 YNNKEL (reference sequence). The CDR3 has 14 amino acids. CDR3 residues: CASSLGPQNTEAFF. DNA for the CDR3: TGTGCCAGCAGCCTGGGCCCCCAGAACACTGAAGCTTTCTTT.

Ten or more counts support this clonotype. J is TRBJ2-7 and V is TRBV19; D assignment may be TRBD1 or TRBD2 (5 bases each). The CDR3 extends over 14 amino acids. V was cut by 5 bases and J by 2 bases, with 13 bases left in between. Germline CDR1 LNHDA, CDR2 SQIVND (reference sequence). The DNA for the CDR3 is TGTGCCAGTAGTTTCCGGGACGGTACCTACGAGCAGTACTTC. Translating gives CASSFRDGTYEQYF.

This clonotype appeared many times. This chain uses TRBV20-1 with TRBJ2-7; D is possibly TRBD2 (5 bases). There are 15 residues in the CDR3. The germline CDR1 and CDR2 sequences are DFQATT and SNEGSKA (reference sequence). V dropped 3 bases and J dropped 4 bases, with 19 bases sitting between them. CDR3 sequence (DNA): TGCAGTGCTAGGTTCCGCGGTTTCCCGGGGTACGAGCAGTACTTC. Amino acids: CSARFRGFPGYEQYF.

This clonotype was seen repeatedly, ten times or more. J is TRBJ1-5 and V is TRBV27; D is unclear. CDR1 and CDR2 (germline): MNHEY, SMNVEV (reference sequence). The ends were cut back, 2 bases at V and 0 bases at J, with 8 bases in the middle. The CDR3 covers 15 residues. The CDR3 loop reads CASSLKGYSNQPQHF. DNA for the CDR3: TGTGCCAGCAGTTTAAAGGGTTATAGCAATCAGCCCCAGCATTTT.

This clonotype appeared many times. As DNA, the CDR3 is TGCAGTGCGAAACAACAGGGGAGGGTACCAGAGACCCAGTACTTC. Translating gives CSAKQQGRVPETQYF. V is TRBV20-1 and J is TRBJ2-5; either TRBD1 or TRBD2 may supply D (7 bases each). V lost 6 bases and J 4 bases, leaving 21 bases between the germline ends. This CDR3 has 15 residues. The germline V gene has CDR1 DFQATT and CDR2 SNEGSKA (reference sequence).